A single sample is the source of the 18 T cell receptor beta chains below, sequenced in a study of CD8 T cells in ankylosing spondylitis. TCRdb ran MiXCR on the 5' RACE reads and lists one entry per CDR3 protein. Of 250,000 to 400,000 distinct CDR3 sequences listed, about 9.9% are singletons. The sample taken for sequencing was blood, either unsorted or a sorted T cell fraction (not recorded which). The receptors derive from a female donor with ankylosing spondylitis or in good health (not recorded which).

This clonotype showed up many times. The chain has TRBV7-3 and TRBJ2-2; 7 nucleotides agree with TRBD2. The CDR3 runs to 14 residues. Germline V gives CDR1 SGHTA, CDR2 FQGTGA. Trimming at V came to 3 bases and at J to 4 bases, leaving 2 bases not matched to a gene. CDR3 region: CASSLRGSTGELFF. The CDR3 DNA reads as TGTGCCAGCAGCTTGCGGGGGAGCACCGGGGAGCTGTTTTTT.

This clonotype was picked up many times. The V gene is TRBV5-6, the J gene TRBJ2-3; maybe TRBD2 (6 bases). This CDR3 comprises 15 residues. Trimming stripped 1 base from V and 4 bases from J, with 13 bases between. Germline values: CDR1 SGHDT, CDR2 YYEEEE. CDR3 sequence reads: CASSLKITGADTQYF. In nucleotides, the CDR3 is TGTGCCAGCAGCTTGAAAATTACGGGGGCAGATACGCAGTATTTT.

This clonotype has at least ten counts. The genes are TRBV5-1 and TRBJ2-1, with a weak D call TRBD1 (5 bases). CDR3 length: 11 amino acids. V lost 6 bases and J 7 bases, leaving 8 bases between the germline ends. Germline values: CDR1 SGHRS, CDR2 YFSETQ. CDR3 loop: CASIRGNEQFF. For the CDR3, the DNA is TGCGCCAGCATAAGGGGTAATGAGCAGTTCTTC. Filled out from reference TRBV5-1 and TRBJ2-1, the complete variable domain reads KAGVTQTPRYLIKTRGQQVTLSCSPISGHRSVSWYQQTPGQGLQFLFEYFSETQRNKGNFPGRFSGRQFSNSRSEMNVSTLELGDSALYLCASIRGNEQFFGPGTRLTVL.

This chain uses TRBV28 with TRBJ2-2, with 8 bases lining up with TRBD2. The germline gives CDR1 MDHEN, CDR2 SYDVKM. There are 14 residues in the CDR3. V trimming: 5 bases; J trimming: 4 bases; junction bases outside the gene matches: 3. CDR3 bases: TGTGCCAGCAGTCCCGCGGGAGGCACCGGGGAGCTGTTTTTT. Translation: CASSPAGGTGELFF. Looking up the rest from reference TRBV28 and TRBJ2-2 gives the full variable domain: DVKVTQSSRYLVKRTGEKVFLECVQDMDHENMFWYRQDPGLGLRLIYFSYDVKMKEKGDIPEGYSVSREKKERFSLILESASTNQTSMYLCASSPAGGTGELFFGEGSRLTVL.

The chain carries TRBV4-3 and TRBJ2-5, with D possibly TRBD2 on 5 matching bases. This CDR3 region has 14 residues. V lost 1 base and J 5 bases, leaving 11 bases between the germline ends. Per germline, CDR1 LGHNA and CDR2 YSLEER. The CDR3 bases are TGCGCCAGCAGCCAAGGCAGTTGGAGGGAGACCCAGTACTTC. Residues: CASSQGSWRETQYF.

This clonotype was counted at least ten times. This sequence joins TRBV5-1 and TRBJ2-3, with a weak D call TRBD1 (6 bases). The CDR3 length is 17 residues. Germline-derived CDR1 and CDR2 are SGHRS and YFSETQ. Between the trimmed V and J ends, which lost 4 bases and 0 bases, there was a span of 18 bases. CDR3 loop: CASSGATGLSSTDTQYF. The CDR3 region has the DNA TGCGCCAGCAGCGGAGCGACAGGCCTAAGTAGCACAGATACGCAGTATTTT.

The genes are TRBV30 and TRBJ1-1; 7 bases match TRBD1. This CDR3 has 14 amino acids. The germline V gene has CDR1 GTSNPN and CDR2 SVGIG (reference sequence). The V and J ends lost 2 bases and 1 base, in that order; junction bases with no gene match: 4. The CDR3 bases are TGTGCCTGGAGTTTGGGACAGCCGAACACTGAAGCTTTCTTT. Residues: CAWSLGQPNTEAFF. Complete variable domain (other parts from reference TRBV30 and TRBJ1-1): SQTIHQWPATLVQPVGSPLSLECTVEGTSNPNLYWYRQAAGRGLQLLFYSVGIGQISSEVPQNLSASRPQDRQFILSSKKLLLSDSGFYLCAWSLGQPNTEAFFGQGTRLTVV.

This clonotype came up many times. The rearrangement uses TRBV6-5 and TRBJ2-3, with no clear D. Germline V CDR1 and CDR2: MNHEY, SVGAGI. This CDR3 is 12 amino acids long. V was clipped by 5 bases and J by 5 bases, with 8 bases between them. The chain's CDR3 is CASSGLGDTQYF. CDR3 sequence (DNA): TGTGCCAGCAGTGGCCTGGGAGATACGCAGTATTTT.

This clonotype was detected ten times or more. The chain couples TRBV24-1 to TRBJ2-1, with no clear D. Germline V gene data show CDR1 as KGHDR and CDR2 as SFDVKD. Trimming removed 5 bases at V and 0 bases at J, with 7 bases between. The CDR3 is 14 amino acids. CDR3 in DNA: TGTGCCACCAGTGGACAAAGCTCCTACAATGAGCAGTTCTTC. It translates to CATSGQSSYNEQFF.

This chain connects TRBV5-1 to TRBJ2-2; D may be TRBD2 (7 bases). Germline loops: CDR1 SGHRS, CDR2 YFSETQ. Trimming took 4 bases from V and 3 from J, leaving 13 bases between them. The CDR3 is made up of 15 amino acids. The CDR3 spells CASSMGGLHTGELFF. The DNA of the CDR3 is TGCGCCAGCAGCATGGGGGGGCTACACACCGGGGAGCTGTTTTTT.

This clonotype was detected ten times or more. V is TRBV6-6 and J is TRBJ1-1; D gene uncertain. Germline assignment: CDR1 MNHNY and CDR2 SVGAGI (reference sequence). The CDR3 has 12 amino acids. Trimming removed 6 bases at V and 7 bases at J, with 12 bases between. CDR3 in amino acids: CASSITRSEAFF. The CDR3 DNA sequence: TGTGCCAGCAGCATTACCCGGAGTGAAGCTTTCTTT.

The chain links TRBV6-2 or TRBV6-3 to TRBJ1-1; D remains unclear. The CDR3 covers 12 residues. From germline, CDR1 is MNHEY and CDR2 SVGEGT. Trimming pared 7 bases from V and 5 bases from J, leaving 11 bases between. The DNA of the CDR3 is TGTGCCAGCACTCCACCCGGGACTGAAGCTTTCTTT. Its protein product is CASTPPGTEAFF.

To note about this clonotype: A much larger clonotype is one base distant, so this may be a read error. For the CDR3, the DNA is TGTGCCAGCAGTTTAGAGGGGGGGAGGGACACTGAAGCTTTGTTT. Protein product: CASSLEGGRDTEALF. This rearrangement joins TRBV12-3 or TRBV12-4 to TRBJ1-1; TRBD1 is a possible D gene (6 bases). The CDR3 is made up of 15 amino acids.

The table lists this clonotype with a few counts. Here the CDR3 DNA reads TGTGCCAGCAGTTACGACAGGGGGTACGAGCAGTACTTC. Translation: CASSYDRGYEQYF. The rearrangement joins TRBV6-5 to TRBJ2-7; 9 positions match TRBD1. There are 13 residues in the CDR3. Looked up from germline, CDR1 is MNHEY and CDR2 is SVGAGI. V gave up 2 bases and J gave up 4 bases; unmatched junction bases: 0.

In this sample, this clonotype turned up many times. The chain employs TRBV6-6 and TRBJ1-1; a possible D gene is TRBD1 (6 bases). In germline, CDR1 is MNHNY, CDR2 SVGAGI (reference sequence). This CDR3 has 13 residues. Trimming took 0 bases from V and 9 from J, leaving 11 bases between them. DNA of the CDR3: TGTGCCAGCAGTTACTCGAGACAGGAACAAGCTTTCTTT. Translation: CASSYSRQEQAFF.

This clonotype was found many times. The chain recombines TRBV10-3 with TRBJ2-5; D uncertain. The CDR3 sequence is 13 residues long. V dropped 3 bases and J dropped 4 bases, with 9 bases sitting between them. Germline lookup yields CDR1 ENHRY and CDR2 SYGVKD. The CDR3 spells CAISDRRTETQYF. The CDR3 DNA reads TGTGCCATCAGTGACAGGAGAACAGAGACCCAGTACTTC.

This clonotype was observed at least ten times. The V and J genes are TRBV7-9 and TRBJ1-4; 7 bases are shared with TRBD1. J lost 7 bases, V lost 2 bases, and 10 bases had no gene match. CDR3 size: 16 residues. Germline-derived CDR1 and CDR2 are SEHNR and FQNEAQ (reference sequence). The CDR3 is CASSLNRGRQREKLFF. The CDR3 DNA reads TGTGCCAGCAGCTTAAACAGGGGCCGCCAGCGTGAAAAACTGTTTTTT.

This clonotype was detected many times. The rearrangement uses TRBV20-1 and TRBJ2-5; 8 bases map to TRBD1. CDR1 is DFQATT and CDR2 is SNEGSKA in the germline V gene (reference sequence). CDR3 length equals 14 residues. J was trimmed by 2 bases and V by 4 bases; bases with no gene match: 6. The CDR3 sequence: CSATGQGEQETQYF. CDR3 DNA: TGCAGTGCTACCGGACAGGGTGAACAAGAGACCCAGTACTTC.